The rows below give T cell receptor beta chains drawn from one sample of a study of T-cell memory formation after mild COVID-19. TCRdb re-called the 5' RACE reads with MiXCR, one entry per CDR3 protein. The table includes 140,000 to 150,000 distinct CDR3 sequences, around 5.8% detected once. Specimen: PBMCs or a T cell subset sorted from them (not recorded which). Source of these receptors: an adult woman who had mild COVID-19 (a few samples of this study predate the infection). Cell type and time point are not known. Each CDR3 is given with its conserved first and last residue. Each record gives: V gene, J gene, D gene, CDR3 length, CDR3 protein. A D gene is named only where the DNA matches it firmly.

TRBV2	TRBJ2-1	-	15	CASSEERSSYNEQFF
TRBV4-2	TRBJ2-3	-	16	CASSPRPQGSTDTQYF
TRBV2	TRBJ1-1	-	15	CASRIDRTPNTEAFF
TRBV12-3/TRBV12-4	TRBJ2-4	TRBD1	16	CASSLTGGNAKNIQYF
TRBV29-1	TRBJ2-1	TRBD2	14	CSAPGTSRVNEQFF
TRBV4-3	TRBJ1-2	-	14	CASSQGSEGYGYTF
TRBV20-1	TRBJ2-7	-	13	CSATGQQPYEQYF
TRBV24-1	TRBJ1-1	TRBD1	15	CAARQGGQKNTEAFF
TRBV7-2	TRBJ2-3	TRBD2	15	CASSLRLAGELGQYF
TRBV6-1	TRBJ1-2	TRBD1	19	CASRPPPGQGTTFGYGYTF
TRBV11-3	TRBJ2-1	-	13	CASSLDLGAEQFF
TRBV30	TRBJ2-6	TRBD2	18	CAWSYSRGGSYGANVLTF
TRBV2	TRBJ2-3	-	15	CASSVAGIGTDTQYF
TRBV5-1	TRBJ2-5	-	14	CASSFIGALETQYF
TRBV3-1	TRBJ2-7	-	11	CASRLGYEQYF
TRBV6-2/TRBV6-3	TRBJ1-6	-	11	CASNNGVALHF
TRBV24-1	TRBJ1-2	-	15	CATSDGRKGHYGYTF
TRBV12-3/TRBV12-4	TRBJ2-6	-	13	CASIAAGANVLTF
TRBV25-1	TRBJ2-7	-	13	CASSDPGWNRQYF
TRBV30	TRBJ1-1	-	13	CAWSGGLLGEAFF
TRBV12-3/TRBV12-4	TRBJ2-7	TRBD2	19	CASSLDPWPGGTSANEQYF
TRBV7-2	TRBJ1-3	-	17	CASSPGPGRGTGNTIYF
TRBV12-3/TRBV12-4	TRBJ2-1	TRBD1	14	CASSFTTGRDEQFF
TRBV7-6	TRBJ2-5	-	16	CASSPTRALGGKTQYF
TRBV12-3/TRBV12-4	TRBJ2-1	TRBD2	15	CASRALAGPYNEQFF
TRBV3-1	TRBJ1-1	-	14	CASSQLQGDTEAFF
TRBV5-5	TRBJ2-7	TRBD1	17	CASSRLTGGYPSYEQYF
TRBV5-1	TRBJ2-5	-	15	CASSSEGSAGETQYF
TRBV5-1	TRBJ1-2	TRBD1	15	CASSLGGTGARSYTF
TRBV15	TRBJ2-1	TRBD1	15	CATSKDRGSYNEQFF
TRBV2	TRBJ2-1	TRBD2	16	CASSEQGTSGSYEQFF
TRBV4-1	TRBJ2-1	TRBD1	15	CASSKADRDAGEQFF
TRBV7-6	TRBJ2-5	-	13	CASSRTDQETQYF
TRBV5-1	TRBJ1-2	-	16	CASSIWTDESNYGYTF
TRBV24-1	TRBJ2-1	-	14	CATSDLYQRHEQFF
TRBV18	TRBJ1-1	-	16	CASSPQGLGLNTEAFF
TRBV7-9	TRBJ2-7	-	13	CASSLGGLGEQYF
TRBV4-1	TRBJ2-7	TRBD1	13	CASSQDPGGEQYF
TRBV6-1	TRBJ2-7	TRBD1	14	CASSPGTARYEQYF
TRBV10-3	TRBJ2-7	-	14	CAISGGEISYEQYF
TRBV10-3	TRBJ1-3	-	14	CAISESVFGNTIYF
TRBV6-1	TRBJ2-5	TRBD2	16	CASSEGWRGGHETQYF
TRBV7-3	TRBJ2-2	-	14	CASSFNSGTGELFF
TRBV4-3	TRBJ2-1	-	10	CASSGGEQFF
TRBV19	TRBJ1-2	-	15	CASRLGTRTNYGYTF